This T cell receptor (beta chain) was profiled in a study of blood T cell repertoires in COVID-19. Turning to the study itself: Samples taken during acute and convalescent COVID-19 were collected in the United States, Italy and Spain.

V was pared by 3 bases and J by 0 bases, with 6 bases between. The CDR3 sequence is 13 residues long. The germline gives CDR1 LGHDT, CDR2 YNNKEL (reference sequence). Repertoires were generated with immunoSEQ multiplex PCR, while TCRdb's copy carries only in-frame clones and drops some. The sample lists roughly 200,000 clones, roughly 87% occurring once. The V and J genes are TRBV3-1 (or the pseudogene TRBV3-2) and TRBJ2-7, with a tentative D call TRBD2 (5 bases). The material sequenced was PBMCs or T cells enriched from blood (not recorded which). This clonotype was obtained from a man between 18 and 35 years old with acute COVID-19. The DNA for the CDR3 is TGTGCCAGCAGCCACGGGATCTCCTACGAGCAGTACTTC. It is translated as CASSHGISYEQYF.